This T cell receptor (beta chain) was identified in a study of shared clonotypes between healthy human individuals. This table comes from immunoSEQ multiplex PCR, and its TCRdb copy is limited to in-frame clones, with some not included. Of roughly 2.4 million clones listed, approximately 95% are singletons. A remark on this clone: No antigen is known for it.

Trimming at V came to 7 bases and at J to 1 base, leaving 9 bases not matched to a gene. The CDR3 loop spans 15 amino acids. The V gene's germline CDR1 is SGHRS and CDR2 YFSETQ. Everyone who donated was a Caucasian adult who lived in Nashville, Tennessee. Study-level findings and limits: In contrast to clonotypes shared by all four donors, non-shared clonotypes had lower generation probabilities. The sharing of 4.5% to 5.5% of naive CD4 clonotypes was seen across several donors.

This chain links TRBV5-1 with TRBJ1-1, with 8 bases identical to TRBD1. The TCR comes from a man in his late teens or twenties in good health. Sequenced input: naive CD4+ T cells sorted from blood. Regarding subset: CD45RA+ positively selected. The CDR3 DNA reads as TGCGCCAGCCAACAAATCGGACAGGGGAACACTGAAGCTTTCTTT. Protein product: CASQQIGQGNTEAFF.